Presented here are 15 T cell receptor beta chains from one specimen sequenced in a study of cytomegalovirus exposure and HLA in healthy donors. The PCR ran on 60 Vbeta and 13 Jbeta primers. Data came from immunoSEQ multiplex PCR; TCRdb stores just in-frame clones and leaves some out. The sample lists about 120,000 clones; 60% to 85% were seen once. The specimen was PBMCs. These receptors came from a woman aged 40 to 49 in good health and CMV-seropositive.

This clone appeared a few times. This sequence joins TRBV30 and TRBJ1-2; 8 bases fit TRBD1. The CDR3 extends over 11 amino acids. Trimming took 7 bases from V and 7 from J; bases not matched to a gene: 5. Germline V gene lookup returns CDR1 GTSNPN and CDR2 SVGIG (reference sequence). The CDR3, as DNA: TGTGCCTCTTCAGGGGGCGGTGGCTACACCTTC. The encoded protein is CASSGGGGYTF.

The J gene is TRBJ1-5, the V gene TRBV5-5, with TRBD1 matching over 7 bases. Germline V gene sequence: CDR1 SGHKS, CDR2 YYEKEE (reference sequence). Trimming took 3 bases from V and 2 from J; bases not matched to a gene: 8. CDR3 size: 16 residues. CDR3 amino acids: CASSWGTGVGNQPQHF. CDR3 DNA sequence: TGTGCCAGCAGCTGGGGAACAGGGGTGGGCAATCAGCCCCAGCATTTT.

This chain connects TRBV30 to TRBJ1-5; perhaps TRBD1 as D (6 bases). This CDR3 spans 13 amino acids. V lost 2 bases, J lost 4 bases, and 9 bases lay in between. In germline, CDR1 is GTSNPN, CDR2 SVGIG (reference sequence). In nucleotides, the CDR3 is TGTGCCTGGAGTCGGACAGAAAATCAGCCCCAGCATTTT. This codes for CAWSRTENQPQHF.

V gene TRBV7-3 combines with J gene TRBJ2-1; maybe TRBD2 (6 bases). Germline CDR1 is SGHTA and CDR2 is FQGTGA. The CDR3 has 14 amino acids. Trimming pared 5 bases from V and 10 bases from J, leaving 18 bases between. CDR3 nucleotide sequence: TGTGCCAGCAGCCCCCGCTGGGGGGATAGGGAGCAGTTCTTC. This translates into CASSPRWGDREQFF.

The rearrangement uses TRBV13 and TRBJ1-4; TRBD1 agrees at 10 bases. V lost 3 bases, J lost 7 bases, and 8 bases stayed unmatched. Germline V CDR1 and CDR2: PRHDT, FYEKMQ (reference sequence). The CDR3 covers 16 residues. CDR3 bases: TGTGCCAGCAGCTTGGGACAGGGGATGCTGGGTGAAAAACTGTTTTTT. It is translated as CASSLGQGMLGEKLFF.

This rearrangement joins TRBV6-6 to TRBJ1-1; weak D call: TRBD1 (5 bases). CDR1 and CDR2 (germline): MNHNY, SVGAGI (reference sequence). V was shortened by 8 bases and J by 1 base, with 17 bases between the two germline ends. There are 15 residues in the CDR3. CDR3 DNA: TGTGCCAGCGGGGCAGGGCTGGTCTCGAACACTGAAGCTTTCTTT. This sequence encodes CASGAGLVSNTEAFF.

V usage is TRBV7-9 and J usage is TRBJ1-5; D is undetermined. V was pared by 1 base and J by 5 bases, with 9 bases between. In germline, CDR1 is SEHNR, CDR2 FQNEAQ (reference sequence). The CDR3 has 14 residues. CDR3 DNA sequence: TGTGCCAGCAGCTTAGTAAGCGCGGATCAGCCCCAGCATTTT. It translates to CASSLVSADQPQHF.

About this clone: The junction departs from germline at one end; a sequencing error may be responsible. The chain uses TRBV9 and TRBJ2-1; the match to TRBD2 covers 11 bases. The CDR3 runs to 16 residues. Germline values: CDR1 SGDLS, CDR2 YYNGEE. CDR3: CASSTRSGGAYHEQFF. CDR3 sequence (DNA): TGTGCCAGCAGCACCCGTAGCGGGGGGGCCTACCATGAGCAGTTCTTC.

This clone occurred a few times. The chain uses TRBV6-5 and TRBJ1-1, with D unclear. Trimming took 2 bases from V and 1 from J, leaving 8 bases between them. The CDR3 length is 14 residues. CDR1 is MNHEY, CDR2 SVGAGI, per germline. The CDR3 DNA reads TGTGCCAGCAGTTACGGACTGGCGAACACTGAAGCTTTCTTT. Translated, it gives CASSYGLANTEAFF.

This clone was seen only a few times. The rearrangement links TRBV7-2 to TRBJ2-1; 9 bases are shared with TRBD2. The V gene's germline CDR1 is SGHTA and CDR2 FQGNSA. The CDR3 is 15 residues long. Trimming took 5 bases from V and 6 from J; bases not matched to a gene: 8. CDR3 in amino acids: CASSEGTSIRNEQFF. The CDR3 region has the DNA TGTGCCAGCAGCGAGGGGACTAGCATCCGCAATGAGCAGTTCTTC.

The V call is TRBV4-3, the J call TRBJ2-5; 8 bases line up with TRBD2. Germline CDR1 and CDR2: LGHNA and YSLEER. After removal of 3 bases from V and 5 bases from J, the junction contained 8 bases not matched to a gene. This CDR3 is built from 15 residues. CDR3 coding DNA: TGCGCCAGCAGCCAGGACCCGGGGGGGATCGAGACCCAGTACTTC. Translated: CASSQDPGGIETQYF.

The V and J genes are TRBV7-9 and TRBJ1-2, with D perhaps matching TRBD1 (5 bases). The V gene lost 2 bases and the J gene lost 1 base, with 8 bases spanning the gap. Germline CDR1 and CDR2: SEHNR and FQNEAQ (reference sequence). CDR3 length: 14 amino acids. The CDR3 bases are TGTGCCAGCAGCTTATCAGGGATTAACTATGGCTACACCTTC. Encoded protein: CASSLSGINYGYTF.

The V and J genes are TRBV2 and TRBJ1-1, with a tentative D call TRBD1 (5 bases). Germline assignment: CDR1 SNHLY and CDR2 FYNNEI. V lost 6 bases and J lost 5, with 16 bases in between. The CDR3 has 14 amino acids. Written as DNA, the CDR3 is TGTGCCAGCAGCGGTCAGGGTGCTGTAACTGAAGCTTTCTTT. Its protein product is CASSGQGAVTEAFF.

The chain carries TRBV12-5 and TRBJ1-1, with D perhaps matching TRBD1 (5 bases). This CDR3 is built from 14 residues. Germline CDR1 LGHNT, CDR2 FRNRAP. Trimming cost V 1 base and J 1 base, with 7 bases left between them. The CDR3 nucleotides read TGTGCTAGTGGTTTGGGACAGAGGAACACTGAAGCTTTCTTT. Translation: CASGLGQRNTEAFF.

The chain has TRBV6-1 and TRBJ1-2, with D perhaps TRBD1 (5 bases). Germline V CDR1 and CDR2: MNHNS, SASEGT. Between the trimmed V and J ends, which lost 8 bases and 3 bases, there was a span of 7 bases. The length of the CDR3 is 11 residues. The CDR3 loop reads CASGQDYGYTF. DNA for the CDR3: TGTGCCAGCGGACAAGACTATGGCTACACCTTC.